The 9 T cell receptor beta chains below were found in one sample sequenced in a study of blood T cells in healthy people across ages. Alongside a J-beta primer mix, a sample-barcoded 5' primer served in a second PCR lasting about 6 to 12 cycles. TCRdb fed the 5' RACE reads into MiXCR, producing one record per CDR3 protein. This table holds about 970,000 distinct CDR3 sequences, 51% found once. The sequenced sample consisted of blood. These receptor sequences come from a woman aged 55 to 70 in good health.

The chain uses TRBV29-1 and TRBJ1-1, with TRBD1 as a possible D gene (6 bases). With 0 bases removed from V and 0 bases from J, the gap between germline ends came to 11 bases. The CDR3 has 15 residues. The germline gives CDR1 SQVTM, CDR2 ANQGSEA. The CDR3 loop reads CSVEDARDMNTEAFF. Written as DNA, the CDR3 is TGCAGCGTTGAAGATGCGAGGGACATGAACACTGAAGCTTTCTTT.

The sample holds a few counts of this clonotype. CDR3 residues: CASSSPDRLANVLTF. The CDR3 DNA follows: TGTGCCAGCAGTTCGCCGGACAGGTTGGCCAACGTCCTGACTTTC. The rearrangement links TRBV6-5 to TRBJ2-6; TRBD1 agrees at 7 bases. Germline CDR1 reads MNHEY; CDR2 reads SVGAGI. The ends lost 4 bases at V and 6 bases at J; junction bases unmatched: 6. This CDR3 spans 15 amino acids.

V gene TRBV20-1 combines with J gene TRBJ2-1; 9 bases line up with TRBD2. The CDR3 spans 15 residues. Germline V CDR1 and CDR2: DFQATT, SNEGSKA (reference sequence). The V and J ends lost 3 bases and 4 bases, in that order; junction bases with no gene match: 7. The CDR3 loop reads CSASVLAGTYNEQFF. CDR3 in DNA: TGCAGTGCTAGTGTTCTAGCGGGGACGTACAATGAGCAGTTCTTC.

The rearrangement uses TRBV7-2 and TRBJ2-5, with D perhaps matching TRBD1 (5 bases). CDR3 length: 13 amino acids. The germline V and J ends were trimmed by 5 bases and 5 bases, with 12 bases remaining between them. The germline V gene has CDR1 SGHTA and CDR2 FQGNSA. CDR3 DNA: TGTGCCAGCAGCCTGGGGCTAACGGAGACCCAGTACTTC. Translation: CASSLGLTETQYF.

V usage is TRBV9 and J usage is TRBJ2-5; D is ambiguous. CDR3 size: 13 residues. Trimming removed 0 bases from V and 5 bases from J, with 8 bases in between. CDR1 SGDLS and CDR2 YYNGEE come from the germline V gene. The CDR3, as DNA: TGTGCCAGCAGCGTAGCCCTTGCGGAGACCCAGTACTTC. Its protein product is CASSVALAETQYF.

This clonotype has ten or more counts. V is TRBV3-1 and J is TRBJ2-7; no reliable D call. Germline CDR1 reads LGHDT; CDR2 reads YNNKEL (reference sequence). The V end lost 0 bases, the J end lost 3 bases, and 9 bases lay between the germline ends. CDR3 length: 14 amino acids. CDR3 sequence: CASSQEQWGYEQYF. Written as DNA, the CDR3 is TGTGCCAGCAGCCAAGAACAGTGGGGCTACGAGCAGTACTTC.

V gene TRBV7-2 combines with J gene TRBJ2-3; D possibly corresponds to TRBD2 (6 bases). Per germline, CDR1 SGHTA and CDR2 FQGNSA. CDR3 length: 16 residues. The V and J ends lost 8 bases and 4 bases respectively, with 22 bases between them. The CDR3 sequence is CASGETGNSGADTQYF. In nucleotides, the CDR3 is TGTGCCAGCGGGGAAACCGGGAATTCGGGGGCAGATACGCAGTATTTT.

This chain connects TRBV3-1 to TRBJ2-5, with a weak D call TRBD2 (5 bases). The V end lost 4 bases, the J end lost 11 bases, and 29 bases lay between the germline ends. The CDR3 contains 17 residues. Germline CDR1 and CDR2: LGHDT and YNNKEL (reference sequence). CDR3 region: CASSPRVVLTPHNEQYF. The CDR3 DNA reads TGTGCCAGCAGCCCGAGGGTTGTCTTGACGCCACACAATGAGCAGTACTTC.

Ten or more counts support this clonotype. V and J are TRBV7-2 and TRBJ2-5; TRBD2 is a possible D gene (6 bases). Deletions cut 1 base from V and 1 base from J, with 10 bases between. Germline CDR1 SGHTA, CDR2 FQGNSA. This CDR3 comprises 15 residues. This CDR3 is CASSLGALAQETQYF. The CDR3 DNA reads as TGTGCCAGCAGCTTAGGAGCACTAGCCCAAGAGACCCAGTACTTC. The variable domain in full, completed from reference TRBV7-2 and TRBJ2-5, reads GAGVSQSPSNKVTEKGKDVELRCDPISGHTALYWYRQSLGQGLEFLIYFQGNSAPDKSGLPSDRFSAERTGGSVSTLTIQRTQQEDSAVYLCASSLGALAQETQYFGPGTRLLVL.